The sequence of this TCR beta chain was determined in a study of T cell responses to AZD1222 COVID-19 vaccine (dated by TCRdb to the early 2020s). As for the study more broadly: A total of 230 to 250 trial participants underwent TCR sequencing, of whom around 200 received two doses of AZD1222 and about 25 received two doses of the MenACWY control vaccine. Trial participants were enrolled by age into subgroups of 18-55, 56-69 and 70-plus years, and about 150, 27 and 61 TCR-sequenced participants, respectively, were included in these subgroups.

The CDR3 regions of human TCRbeta chains were subjected to immunosequencing. Processing in the source paper ran as follows. Repertoire TCRs were checked for matches against a reference library of SARS-CoV-2-specific TCRs that had been generated using the MIRA antigen-specificity platform. Breadth was defined as the fraction of unique TCRs that were SARS-CoV-2-associated, and depth was defined as the fraction of total T cells that were SARS-CoV-2-associated. Each spike-specific TCR was assigned to its reactive spike region and to a CD4 or CD8 class using the MIRA data. Log10-transformed breadth and depth values were compared by one-way ANOVA with Sidak's multiple comparisons tests. The clones in this table, taken by TCRdb from immuneACCESS, are in-frame only. Not every clone is retained; where verified, under half of the shortfall comes from an unresolved V gene, and the cause of the rest is unknown. The DNA was the basis for D and trimming; V, J and clone size are from that table. The sample table holds 75,000 to 85,000 clones, of which roughly 90% were seen once. The biggest ten clones account for around 1.4% of the sample.

Study-wide findings and limitations: The 56-69-year group was small, and its depth increase did not reach significance, likely because of low power. CD4 TCRs associated with the vaccine covered the entire spike protein, and the dominant responses were in regions 160-218 and 743-854. Epitopes outside the regions mutated in the B.1.351 and B.1.1.7 variants were reportedly recognized by nearly half of the unique spike-specific TCRs. No day 14 peak-response samples were available, so repertoires were characterized only after the peak T cell response. Conclusions about previously exposed vaccinees were limited because only six AZD1222 recipients were SARS-CoV-2 seropositive at baseline. After two AZD1222 doses, spike-specific TCR breadth and depth were significantly higher than at day 0 and than in MenACWY recipients. Participants were mostly white British and included more females than males, and it was suggested by the authors that clonal diversity may have been underestimated.

Of note for this clone: The antigen this receptor binds is unknown. Within one base of it there is no much larger clone, and no base qualities were kept.

In light of the paper, this sample's time point label describes: about 28 days (+/-7) after the second vaccine dose. AZD1222 recipients whose second dose came at about 4 weeks and those whose second dose came at about 12 weeks were combined into one group, since spike-specific TCR depth and breadth did not differ between the two schedules. The vaccinee samples were drawn from two UK trials, COV001 and COV002, one of which was a single-blind randomized controlled phase 2/3 trial testing AZD1222 (ChAdOx1 nCoV-19) in healthy adults. For TCRbeta chain sequencing, PBMC samples from trial participants were taken at day 0 and at day 28 after the second dose. This clonotype was sampled from an adult who received the AZD1222 COVID-19 vaccine. The sequencing used peripheral blood, collected 28 days after the second AZD1222 dose.

CDR3 sequence: CASSPSPLKNIQYF. In nucleotides, the sequence is TGTGCCAGCTCACCCAGCCCCTTAAAGAACATTCAGTACTTC. The chain was built from TRBV18 and TRBJ2-4; the D segment cannot be called with confidence. Sequences KGHSH (CDR1) and LQKENI (CDR2) are obtained from the germline V gene. From cysteine to phenylalanine, the CDR3 is 14 amino acids long. CDR3 DNA is the only sequence kept; it has 42 bases, read in frame from the first base. V lost 3 bases and J lost 7 bases; the stretch between them is 13 bases long.